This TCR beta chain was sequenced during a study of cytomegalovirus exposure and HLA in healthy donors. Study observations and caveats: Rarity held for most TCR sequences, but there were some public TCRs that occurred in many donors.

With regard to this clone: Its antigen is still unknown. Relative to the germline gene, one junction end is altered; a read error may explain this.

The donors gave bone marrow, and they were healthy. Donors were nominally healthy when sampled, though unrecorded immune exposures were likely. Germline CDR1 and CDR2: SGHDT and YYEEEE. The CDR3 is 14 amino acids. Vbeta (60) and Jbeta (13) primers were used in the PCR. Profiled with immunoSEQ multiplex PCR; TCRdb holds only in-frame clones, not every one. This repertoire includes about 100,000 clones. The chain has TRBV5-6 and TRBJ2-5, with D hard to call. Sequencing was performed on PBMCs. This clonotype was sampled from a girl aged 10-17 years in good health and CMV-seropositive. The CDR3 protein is CASRSISFGENQYF. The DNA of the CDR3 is TGTGCCAGCAGGTCAATAAGCTTCGGAGAGAACCAGTACTTC.